The TCR beta chain described here comes from a study of human T cells and chemical hapten exposure. For the study at large: Patch tests delivered 0.01% DPC to the upper back and were evaluated at 6 days.

Whole-study findings and limits: Significantly more large CDR3 similarity clusters arose among expanded TCRs than among controls. The presence of alopecia in the donors means their immune response may differ from healthy people's.

One entry per CDR3 protein results from TCRdb running MiXCR on the RACE reads. The sample lists around 300,000 distinct CDR3 sequences; around 7.3% were seen once. CDR3 size: 15 residues. Germline trimming cut 6 bases from V and 0 bases from J; bases unmatched to any gene: 3. Per the germline V gene, CDR1 is SEHNR and CDR2 is FQNEAQ (reference sequence). Indicated time point: pre-sensitization, week 0. Treatment: therapeutic diphenylcyclopropenone sensitization with weekly scalp DPC. This clonotype was picked up a small number of times. Its antigen is undetermined. This chain connects TRBV7-9 to TRBJ2-2; 8 bases fit TRBD1. The TCR was taken from a man aged 18 to 29 with alopecia areata. Some clones in this sample may be carry-over from other donors' samples. The sequenced sample was whole blood, obtained in connection with sensitization to the hapten diphenylcyclopropenone (DPC). CDR3 in DNA: TGTGCCAGCAGACCGGGACAGGCGAACACCGGGGAGCTGTTTTTT. Its translation is CASRPGQANTGELFF.